This T cell receptor beta chain was retrieved from a study of shared clonotypes between healthy human individuals. For this clone: Its antigen remains unidentified.

Study conclusions and caveats: It was observed that about 5% of naive CD4 clonotypes were shared across a handful of donors.

Clones were sequenced by immunoSEQ multiplex PCR, and TCRdb holds only the in-frame ones, with some missing. Found here are about 2.1 million clones, around 93% of them singletons; the top ten hold around 1.8%. In the naive CD8 group, cells lacked CD45RO and were positively selected for CCR7, so terminally differentiated effector memory CD45RA+ cells were left out. The sequence was collected from a man aged 18 to 30 in good health. Some clones in this sample may be carry-over from other donors' samples. Sequencing was carried out using naive CD8+ T cells from PBMCs.

The CDR3 here is CASSVDGASGGWETQYF. CDR3 coding DNA: TGTGCCAGCAGCGTAGACGGGGCTAGCGGTGGGTGGGAGACCCAGTACTTC. The genes are TRBV9 and TRBJ2-5; TRBD2 aligns across 7 bases. Per germline, CDR1 SGDLS and CDR2 YYNGEE. The J segment lost 5 bases and the V segment lost 0 bases, leaving 13 bases of the junction unmatched. This CDR3 is 17 amino acids long.